A single sample gave rise to the 30 T cell receptor beta chains below, sequenced in a study of T cell responses to AZD1222 COVID-19 vaccine. Libraries were prepared by immunoSEQ multiplex PCR; TCRdb keeps only in-frame clonotypes and omits some of them. The table has 95,000 to 150,000 clones, 80% to 95% seen once. Here the sequenced sample was peripheral blood, taken 28 days after the second dose of the MenACWY control vaccine. Every receptor here comes from an adult who received the MenACWY meningococcal vaccine as a control.

This chain joins TRBV4-1 and TRBJ2-7; D perhaps matches TRBD2 (6 bases). Trimming removed 4 bases at V and 1 base at J, with 14 bases between. Germline lookup yields CDR1 MGHRA and CDR2 YSYEKL. This CDR3 comprises 15 residues. This CDR3 is CASSPGRGRSYEQYV. CDR3 coding DNA: TGCGCCAGCAGCCCCGGTCGGGGGAGATCCTACGAGCAGTACGTC.

This chain links TRBV18 with TRBJ1-4, with TRBD1 identical over 7 bases. The CDR3 spans 14 residues. After removal of 6 bases from V and 7 bases from J, the junction contained 8 bases not matched to a gene. Germline CDR1 reads KGHSH; CDR2 reads LQKENI. CDR3 bases: TGTGCCAGCTCCCAGGGGACAGAGATTGAAAAACTGTTTTTT. Translated, it gives CASSQGTEIEKLFF.

The rearrangement links TRBV18 to TRBJ1-5; TRBD1 might be the D (5 bases). This CDR3 spans 13 amino acids. CDR1 KGHSH and CDR2 LQKENI come from the germline V gene. V was cut by 6 bases and J by 4 bases, with 10 bases left in between. CDR3 coding DNA: TGTGCCAGCTCCGTTGGGGGAAATCAGCCCCAGCATTTT. Translated: CASSVGGNQPQHF. The full variable domain, rest sourced from reference TRBV18 and TRBJ1-5, is NAGVMQNPRHLVRRRGQEARLRCSPMKGHSHVYWYRQLPEEGLKFMVYLQKENIIDESGMPKERFSAEFPKEGPSILRIQQVVRGDSAAYFCASSVGGNQPQHFGDGTRLSIL.

V usage is TRBV7-2 and J usage is TRBJ2-3, with 9 bases aligning to TRBD2. With V trimmed by 1 base and J by 6 bases, 8 bases remained unmatched. This CDR3 region has 16 residues. CDR1 is SGHTA and CDR2 is FQGNSA in the germline V gene. The CDR3 DNA is TGTGCCAGCAGCTTAGATTGGCGGGGGGGCCGGGATACGCAGTATTTT. Protein sequence: CASSLDWRGGRDTQYF.

CDR3 coding DNA: TGTGCCAGCTCACCCATGACAGGTAGCTCTGGGGCCAACGTCCTGACTTTC. This gives the protein CASSPMTGSSGANVLTF. The genes are TRBV18 and TRBJ2-6; D is possibly TRBD1 (6 bases). Trimming pared 3 bases from V and 0 bases from J, leaving 12 bases between. Germline values: CDR1 KGHSH, CDR2 LQKENI. CDR3 size: 17 residues.

This chain uses TRBV21-1 with TRBJ1-2; the table's D call of TRBD1 was not tested on the DNA. TRBV21-1 is assigned pseudogene status. The CDR3 runs 14 residues. The CDR3 loop is CASSKVPGLYGYTF. The CDR3 DNA reads as TGTGCCAGCAGCAAAGTTCCAGGGCTCTATGGCTACACCTTC.

The chain is built from TRBV7-4 and TRBJ2-5; 9 bases match TRBD2. The CDR3 totals 16 residues. The trim removed 3 bases at V and 2 bases at J, leaving 7 bases unmatched. CDR1 is SGHVT, CDR2 SQSDAQ, per germline. The DNA for the CDR3 is TGTGCCAGCAGCTTGACTAGCGGAGAGTATCAAGAGACCCAGTACTTC. It specifies CASSLTSGEYQETQYF.

The rearrangement uses TRBV9 and TRBJ2-1; 8 bases are shared with TRBD1. After removal of 4 bases from V and 4 bases from J, the junction contained 10 bases not matched to a gene. This CDR3 comprises 16 residues. The germline gives CDR1 SGDLS, CDR2 YYNGEE. CDR3 region: CASSLTGGILYNEQFF. CDR3 bases: TGTGCCAGCAGCCTAACAGGGGGAATCCTTTACAATGAGCAGTTCTTC.

This clone appeared a single time. V and J are TRBV27 and TRBJ2-1; no clear D. The V and J ends lost 2 bases and 0 bases respectively, with 8 bases between them. Germline V gene data show CDR1 as MNHEY and CDR2 as SMNVEV (reference sequence). The CDR3 spans 15 residues. The CDR3 region is CASSLKPSSYNEQFF. CDR3 nucleotide sequence: TGTGCCAGCAGTTTAAAACCGAGCTCCTACAATGAGCAGTTCTTC.

This chain links TRBV15 with TRBJ2-3, with TRBD2 matching over 10 bases. Germline CDR1 is LNHNV and CDR2 is YYDKDF (reference sequence). V shed 4 bases and J 0 bases; nucleotides not matched to a gene: 16. The CDR3 consists of 20 residues. The CDR3 DNA sequence: TGTGCCACCAGCAAGAAAGGCACTAGCGGGAACCCAATTAGCACAGATACGCAGTATTTT. Protein sequence: CATSKKGTSGNPISTDTQYF.

The V gene is TRBV25-1, the J gene TRBJ2-7; 7 nucleotides match TRBD2. The ends lost 5 bases at V and 2 bases at J; junction bases unmatched: 6. Germline CDR1 is MGHDK and CDR2 is SYGVNS. The CDR3 has 14 residues. CDR3 nucleotides: TGTGCCAGCAGTCCAAGCGGGACCGCCTACGAGCAGTACTTC. Translated: CASSPSGTAYEQYF.

This chain links TRBV5-1 with TRBJ1-4, with D unclear. V lost 1 base, J lost 0 bases, and 13 bases lay in between. CDR3 length: 17 amino acids. Germline V gene lookup returns CDR1 SGHRS and CDR2 YFSETQ. The DNA of the CDR3 is TGCGCCAGCAGCTTGTATGCAGCTTATGCAACTAATGAAAAACTGTTTTTT. Translated: CASSLYAAYATNEKLFF.

This chain joins TRBV4-1 and TRBJ1-2; tentative D call: TRBD1 (5 bases). This CDR3 is 15 amino acids long. The germline V gene encodes CDR1 MGHRA and CDR2 YSYEKL. V lost 5 bases, J lost 2 bases, and 15 bases lay in between. CDR3 amino acids: CASSFRDGPNYGYTF. The CDR3 DNA reads TGCGCCAGCAGCTTCCGGGACGGTCCAAACTATGGCTACACCTTC.

The chain uses TRBV29-1 and TRBJ1-1; 9 nucleotides match TRBD1. Germline lookup yields CDR1 SQVTM and CDR2 ANQGSEA. With 7 bases clipped from V and 8 bases from J, the junction kept 5 bases outside the gene matches. This CDR3 is built from 11 residues. Here the CDR3 DNA reads TGCAGCGGCCGGGACAGGGACGAAGCTTTCTTT. Its protein product is CSGRDRDEAFF.

This CDR3 is CASSPTGGHVNTEAFF. Written as DNA, the CDR3 is TGTGCCAGCAGTCCGACAGGGGGCCACGTGAACACTGAAGCTTTCTTT. The chain employs TRBV2 and TRBJ1-1, with 10 bases lining up with TRBD1. The CDR3 covers 16 residues. V shed 5 bases, J shed 0 bases, and the junction held 6 bases outside the gene matches. Germline values: CDR1 SNHLY, CDR2 FYNNEI.

The chain couples TRBV9 to TRBJ2-1, with 9 bases fitting TRBD2. The V gene's germline CDR1 is SGDLS and CDR2 YYNGEE. Losses at the gene ends were 0 bases for V and 3 bases for J; bases not matched to a gene: 10. The CDR3 has 18 amino acids. CDR3 DNA: TGTGCCAGCAGCGTAGTAGATAGCGGGAGCTCTAACTACAATGAGCAGTTCTTC. This encodes CASSVVDSGSSNYNEQFF.

V usage is TRBV4-2 and J usage is TRBJ2-2; 7 nucleotides line up with TRBD2. CDR3 length: 15 amino acids. Germline V lookup: CDR1 LGHNA, CDR2 YNFKEQ. J was trimmed by 6 bases and V by 2 bases; bases with no gene match: 6. CDR3 coding DNA: TGTGCCAGCAGCCAATACGACCGGGGGGCCGGGGAGCTGTTTTTT. Amino acid sequence: CASSQYDRGAGELFF.

The CDR3 region has the DNA TGTGCCAGCAGCTTCTCTGGCCCCGGACAAGAGACCCAGTACTTC. As protein: CASSFSGPGQETQYF. The chain recombines TRBV13 with TRBJ2-5, with no clear D. The CDR3 is 15 residues long. Germline CDR1 and CDR2: PRHDT and FYEKMQ (reference sequence). The V gene lost 3 bases and the J gene lost 2 bases, with 13 bases spanning the gap.

CDR3 nucleotide sequence: TGTGCCAGCAGCTCGACCCCCGGGACTAGCGACACAGATACGCAGTATTTT. The encoded protein is CASSSTPGTSDTDTQYF. J is TRBJ2-3 and V is TRBV7-3; 10 bases fit TRBD2. J lost 2 bases, V lost 4 bases, and 9 bases had no gene match. Germline CDR1 is SGHTA and CDR2 is FQGTGA. CDR3 size: 17 residues.

The chain recombines TRBV28 with TRBJ2-3, with 7 bases lining up with TRBD1. Germline-derived CDR1 and CDR2 are MDHEN and SYDVKM. V trimming: 6 bases; J trimming: 4 bases; junction bases outside the gene matches: 10. This CDR3 region has 15 residues. The CDR3 region is CASSLRDSVSDTQYF. In DNA, the CDR3 is TGTGCCAGCAGCTTACGGGACAGCGTCTCAGATACGCAGTATTTT.

The rearrangement links TRBV11-2 to TRBJ1-4; D call uncertain. Trimming pared 1 base from V and 7 bases from J, leaving 13 bases between. There are 15 residues in the CDR3. Germline V lookup: CDR1 SGHAT, CDR2 FQNNGV. The CDR3 spells CASSLGRNDVEKLFF. The CDR3, as DNA: TGTGCCAGCAGCTTAGGCAGGAACGATGTTGAAAAACTGTTTTTT. The full variable domain, in which reference TRBV11-2 and TRBJ1-4 provide the parts outside the CDR3, is EAGVAQSPRYKIIEKRQSVAFWCNPISGHATLYWYQQILGQGPKLLIQFQNNGVVDDSQLPKDRFSAERLKGVDSTLKIQPAKLEDSAVYLCASSLGRNDVEKLFFGSGTQLSVL.

The chain uses TRBV19 and TRBJ1-1; no firm D call. From germline, CDR1 is LNHDA and CDR2 SQIVND (reference sequence). Trimming removed 6 bases at V and 8 bases at J, with 16 bases between. This CDR3 comprises 13 residues. In DNA form, the CDR3 reads TGTGCCAGTAGCTACTCGAGCACTTTGGAAGCTTTCTTT. Its translation is CASSYSSTLEAFF.

The CDR3 DNA follows: TGTGCCAGCAGTCTAGCGGGGATAAACACCGGGGAGCTGTTTTTT. Its protein is CASSLAGINTGELFF. The gene calls are TRBV6-2 or TRBV6-3 and TRBJ2-2, with 9 bases identical to TRBD2. V shed 5 bases and J 2 bases; nucleotides not matched to a gene: 3. Per the germline V gene, CDR1 is MNHEY and CDR2 is SVGEGT. This CDR3 contains 15 residues.

J is TRBJ1-3 and V is TRBV2, with D maybe TRBD1 (5 bases). The CDR3 has 15 amino acids. CDR1 and CDR2 (germline): SNHLY, FYNNEI. Trimming removed 3 bases at V and 3 bases at J, with 12 bases between. CDR3 region: CASSESPRVGNTIYF. The CDR3 bases are TGTGCCAGCAGTGAGTCCCCCAGGGTTGGAAACACCATATATTTT. Combining the CDR3 with reference TRBV2 and TRBJ1-3 gives the whole variable domain EPEVTQTPSHQVTQMGQEVILRCVPISNHLYFYWYRQILGQKVEFLVSFYNNEISEKSEIFDDQFSVERPDGSNFTLKIRSTKLEDSAMYFCASSESPRVGNTIYFGEGSWLTVV.

CDR3 sequence reads: CASGNRDRTGDHEQFF. The CDR3 region has the DNA TGTGCTAGTGGTAACCGCGACCGAACTGGGGACCATGAGCAGTTCTTC. The gene calls are TRBV12-5 and TRBJ2-1; D tentatively reads TRBD1 or TRBD2 (5 bases each). Germline CDR1 is LGHNT and CDR2 is FRNRAP. The CDR3 runs to 16 residues. V was trimmed by 5 bases and J by 8 bases, leaving 22 bases between them.

The chain recombines TRBV4-3 with TRBJ1-6; no clear D. CDR1 and CDR2 (germline): LGHNA, YSLEER. Trimming cost V 1 base and J 5 bases, with 9 bases left between them. The CDR3 loop spans 15 amino acids. The CDR3 sequence: CASSQGPVNNSPLHF. In nucleotides, the CDR3 is TGCGCCAGCAGCCAAGGGCCAGTGAATAATTCACCCCTCCACTTT.

The genes are TRBV3-1 (or the pseudogene TRBV3-2) and TRBJ2-2; D is perhaps TRBD2 (5 bases). Trimming cost V 0 bases and J 0 bases, with 8 bases left between them. This CDR3 contains 16 residues. The germline V gene has CDR1 LGHDT and CDR2 YNNKEL (reference sequence). CDR3 sequence: CASSQDAGTNTGELFF. The CDR3 DNA reads as TGTGCCAGCAGCCAAGATGCCGGGACGAACACCGGGGAGCTGTTTTTT.

This sequence joins TRBV2 and TRBJ2-1; D assignment may be TRBD1 or TRBD2 (5 bases each). This CDR3 comprises 10 residues. Trimming took off 8 bases at V and 8 bases at J, with 7 bases between the two ends. Looked up from germline, CDR1 is SNHLY and CDR2 is FYNNEI. The CDR3 here is CASEGHEQFF. For the CDR3, the DNA is TGTGCCAGCGAGGGACATGAGCAGTTCTTC. Full variable domain (missing parts from reference TRBV2 and TRBJ2-1): EPEVTQTPSHQVTQMGQEVILRCVPISNHLYFYWYRQILGQKVEFLVSFYNNEISEKSEIFDDQFSVERPDGSNFTLKIRSTKLEDSAMYFCASEGHEQFFGPGTRLTVL.

A single count supports this clone. The chain uses TRBV30 and TRBJ1-6; 7 positions agree with TRBD1. CDR3 length: 13 amino acids. V dropped 7 bases and J dropped 6; count of bases not matched to a gene: 6. The germline V gene encodes CDR1 GTSNPN and CDR2 SVGIG (reference sequence). The CDR3 loop reads CAYTGTVNSPLHF. CDR3 DNA: TGTGCCTACACCGGGACAGTTAATTCACCCCTCCACTTT.

This clone was seen more than once but under ten times. The chain is built from TRBV30 and TRBJ1-1, with no clear D. The germline CDR1 and CDR2 sequences are GTSNPN and SVGIG (reference sequence). Trimming removed 1 base from V and 1 base from J, with 4 bases in between. The CDR3 loop spans 12 amino acids. In DNA, the CDR3 is TGTGCCTGGAGTGCCCCGAACACTGAAGCTTTCTTT. Translating gives CAWSAPNTEAFF.